The 12 T cell receptor beta chains given below trace back to one sample, sequenced in a study of blood T cell repertoires in COVID-19 (dated by TCRdb to 2020 to 2022). Libraries were built with the immunoSEQ multiplex PCR assay. What TCRdb holds here is the immuneACCESS table cut down to in-frame rearrangements. Part of the clones is not present; checked against another copy, under half of the missing clones reflect an unresolved V gene, and the others are unexplained. The table for this sample lists fewer than 350,000 clones; under 90% of them were counted only once. The top ten clonotypes cover around 2.9% of the sample. The sample taken for sequencing was peripheral blood. Receptors were obtained from a woman aged 60-75 years with active or convalescent COVID-19.

This chain uses TRBV11-2 with TRBJ2-3; D might be TRBD2 (6 bases). Germline CDR1 reads SGHAT; CDR2 reads FQNNGV. Deletions cut 7 bases from V and 0 bases from J, with 14 bases between. The CDR3 has 15 residues. The CDR3 reads CASNPGGASTDTQYF. CDR3 DNA: TGTGCCAGCAACCCCGGAGGGGCTAGCACAGATACGCAGTATTTT. Complete variable domain (other parts from reference TRBV11-2 and TRBJ2-3): EAGVAQSPRYKIIEKRQSVAFWCNPISGHATLYWYQQILGQGPKLLIQFQNNGVVDDSQLPKDRFSAERLKGVDSTLKIQPAKLEDSAVYLCASNPGGASTDTQYFGPGTRLTVL.

The V call is TRBV29-1, the J call TRBJ2-1, with D possibly matching TRBD1 (5 bases). From germline, CDR1 is SQVTM and CDR2 ANQGSEA. V was clipped by 0 bases and J by 0 bases, with 18 bases between them. This CDR3 has 18 residues. Here the CDR3 DNA reads TGCAGCGTTGAAGAGGGGCTGAAGAAGAGGCCCTCCTACAATGAGCAGTTCTTC. Protein: CSVEEGLKKRPSYNEQFF.

This clone was detected only once. CDR3 in DNA: TGTGCCATCAGTATAGGACAGTCTGGGGGGGGGAACACTGAAGCTTTCTTT. Amino acids: CAISIGQSGGGNTEAFF. This chain links TRBV10-3 with TRBJ1-1, with D possibly matching TRBD1 (6 bases). The CDR3 has 17 residues. V shed 5 bases and J shed 1 base, with 20 bases lying between them. Germline V gene sequence: CDR1 ENHRY, CDR2 SYGVKD.

Points on this clone: The sample carries other DNA sequences with the same CDR3. J is TRBJ1-2 and V is TRBV10-3; TRBD1 aligns across 12 bases. The CDR3 spans 14 residues. V lost 7 bases, J lost 8 bases, and 8 bases stayed unmatched. CDR1 is ENHRY and CDR2 is SYGVKD in the germline V gene. The CDR3 region is CAIKGQGASIGYTF. CDR3 nucleotide sequence: TGTGCCATCAAGGGACAGGGGGCAAGCATAGGCTACACCTTC.

The chain couples TRBV5-4 to TRBJ2-7; tentatively, D is TRBD2 (5 bases). Looked up from germline, CDR1 is SGHNT and CDR2 is YYREEE (reference sequence). The CDR3 length is 14 residues. The V gene lost 2 bases and the J gene lost 6 bases, with 15 bases spanning the gap. The DNA for the CDR3 is TGTGCCAGCAGCTTAGGTCGGGGAAGGGTCGAGCAGTACTTC. This sequence encodes CASSLGRGRVEQYF. Full variable domain (rest looked up from reference TRBV5-4 and TRBJ2-7): ETGVTQSPTHLIKTRGQQVTLRCSSQSGHNTVSWYQQALGQGPQFIFQYYREEENGRGNFPPRFSGLQFPNYSSELNVNALELDDSALYLCASSLGRGRVEQYFGPGTRLTVT.

The chain links TRBV10-3 to TRBJ2-3, with D tentatively TRBD2 (6 bases). The CDR3 is 19 amino acids. V lost 2 bases to trimming and J lost 3 bases, with 24 bases between them. Germline-derived CDR1 and CDR2 are ENHRY and SYGVKD. The CDR3 spells CAISEAPPQRATITDTQYF. As DNA, the CDR3 is TGTGCCATCAGTGAGGCTCCCCCCCAGCGGGCCACAATAACAGATACGCAGTATTTT.

This clone was recorded once. V and J are TRBV3-1 (or the pseudogene TRBV3-2) and TRBJ2-5; a weak D match, TRBD2 (6 bases). The V gene lost 3 bases and the J gene lost 2 bases, with 13 bases spanning the gap. The CDR3 covers 15 residues. Germline V gene lookup returns CDR1 LGHDT and CDR2 YNNKEL (reference sequence). The CDR3 DNA sequence: TGTGCCAGCAGCCAGAATGTAGCGGCACAAGAGACCCAGTACTTC. Translation: CASSQNVAAQETQYF.

J is TRBJ1-1 and V is TRBV15; D gene uncertain. CDR1 and CDR2 (germline): LNHNV, YYDKDF (reference sequence). The CDR3 contains 13 residues. Trimming stripped 4 bases from V and 3 bases from J, with 9 bases between. DNA of the CDR3: TGTGCCACCAGCAACGACGGGGACACTGAAGCTTTCTTT. Amino acid sequence: CATSNDGDTEAFF. Drawing the rest from reference TRBV15 and TRBJ1-1, the complete variable domain is DAMVIQNPRYQVTQFGKPVTLSCSQTLNHNVMYWYQQKSSQAPKLLFHYYDKDFNNEADTPDNFQSRRPNTSFCFLDIRSPGLGDTAMYLCATSNDGDTEAFFGQGTRLTVV.

This clone turned up a few times. Other DNA sequences from this sample encode an identical CDR3 as well. The chain recombines TRBV5-1 with TRBJ2-3; 13 nucleotides line up with TRBD2. Germline V gene lookup returns CDR1 SGHRS and CDR2 YFSETQ. The CDR3 covers 15 residues. Trimming cost V 4 bases and J 4 bases; bases outside gene matches: 3. In DNA, the CDR3 is TGCGCCAGCAGCCGGGGGACTAGCGGGGCAGATACGCAGTATTTT. Protein product: CASSRGTSGADTQYF. Complete variable domain (other parts from reference TRBV5-1 and TRBJ2-3): KAGVTQTPRYLIKTRGQQVTLSCSPISGHRSVSWYQQTPGQGLQFLFEYFSETQRNKGNFPGRFSGRQFSNSRSEMNVSTLELGDSALYLCASSRGTSGADTQYFGPGTRLTVL.

This clone showed up just a few times. V usage is TRBV12-5 and J usage is TRBJ1-4, with 8 nucleotides matching TRBD1. CDR3 length: 16 residues. Trimming removed 1 base from V and 8 bases from J; junction bases left unmatched: 9. Per the germline V gene, CDR1 is LGHNT and CDR2 is FRNRAP. The CDR3 region has the DNA TGTGCTAGTGGTTTGGCTCCGGACAGGGAGCGCGAAAAACTGTTTTTT. It encodes CASGLAPDREREKLFF.

V is TRBV5-1 and J is TRBJ2-6, with TRBD1 matching over 8 bases. The trim removed 0 bases at V and 13 bases at J, leaving 3 bases unmatched. This CDR3 region has 13 residues. Germline-derived CDR1 and CDR2 are SGHRS and YFSETQ. The CDR3 DNA follows: TGCGCCAGCAGCTTGGGACAGGGGTGGGTCCTGACTTTC. Translation gives CASSLGQGWVLTF.

The table lists this clone with a few counts. Other DNA sequences within the sample encode an identical CDR3. V is TRBV20-1 and J is TRBJ1-2, with unresolved D. Germline CDR1 is DFQATT and CDR2 is SNEGSKA (reference sequence). This CDR3 region has 11 residues. V was pared by 3 bases and J by 4 bases, with 6 bases between. The CDR3 sequence: CSASLSYGYTF. The CDR3 DNA reads TGCAGTGCTAGTCTCAGCTATGGCTACACCTTC.